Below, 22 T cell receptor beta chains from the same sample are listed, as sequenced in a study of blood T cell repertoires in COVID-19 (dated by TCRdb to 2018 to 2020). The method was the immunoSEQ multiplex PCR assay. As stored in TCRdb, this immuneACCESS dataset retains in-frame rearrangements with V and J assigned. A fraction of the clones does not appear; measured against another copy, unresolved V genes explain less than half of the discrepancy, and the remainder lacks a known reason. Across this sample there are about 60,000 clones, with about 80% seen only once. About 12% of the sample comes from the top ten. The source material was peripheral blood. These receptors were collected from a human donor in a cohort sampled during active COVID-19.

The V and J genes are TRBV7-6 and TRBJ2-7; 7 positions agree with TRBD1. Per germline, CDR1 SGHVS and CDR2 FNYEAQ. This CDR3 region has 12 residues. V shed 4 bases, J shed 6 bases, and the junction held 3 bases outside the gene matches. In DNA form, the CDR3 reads TGTGCCAGCAGCTCCACAGGGGTCGAGCAGTACTTC. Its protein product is CASSSTGVEQYF.

The CDR3 sequence is CASTLERGTYEQYF. The CDR3 bases are TGTGCCAGCACTTTGGAGCGGGGGACCTACGAGCAGTACTTC. V is TRBV11-2 and J is TRBJ2-7; 8 bases agree with TRBD2. Looked up from germline, CDR1 is SGHAT and CDR2 is FQNNGV. The CDR3 extends over 14 amino acids. V trimming: 7 bases; J trimming: 2 bases; junction bases outside the gene matches: 7.

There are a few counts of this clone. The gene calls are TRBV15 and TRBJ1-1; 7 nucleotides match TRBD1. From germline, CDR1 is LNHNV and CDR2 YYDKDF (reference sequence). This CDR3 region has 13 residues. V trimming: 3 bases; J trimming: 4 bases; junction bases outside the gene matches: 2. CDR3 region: CATSRGTVTEAFF. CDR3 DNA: TGTGCCACCAGCAGGGGGACAGTCACTGAAGCTTTCTTT.

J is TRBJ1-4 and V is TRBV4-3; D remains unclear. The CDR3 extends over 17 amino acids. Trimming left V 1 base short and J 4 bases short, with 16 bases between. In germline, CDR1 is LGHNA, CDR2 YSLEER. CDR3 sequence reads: CASSQGFGGRSNEKLFF. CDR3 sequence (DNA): TGCGCCAGCAGCCAAGGGTTTGGAGGACGGAGTAATGAAAAACTGTTTTTT.

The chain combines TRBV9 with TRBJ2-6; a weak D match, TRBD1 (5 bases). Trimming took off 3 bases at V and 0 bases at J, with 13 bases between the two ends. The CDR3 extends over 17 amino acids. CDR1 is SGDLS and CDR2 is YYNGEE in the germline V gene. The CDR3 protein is CASSDRLTISGANVLTF. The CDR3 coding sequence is TGTGCCAGCAGCGACAGGTTAACCATCTCTGGGGCCAACGTCCTGACTTTC. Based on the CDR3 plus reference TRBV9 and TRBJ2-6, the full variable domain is DSGVTQTPKHLITATGQRVTLRCSPRSGDLSVYWYQQSLDQGLQFLIQYYNGEERAKGNILERFSAQQFPDLHSELNLSSLELGDSALYFCASSDRLTISGANVLTFGAGSRLTVL.

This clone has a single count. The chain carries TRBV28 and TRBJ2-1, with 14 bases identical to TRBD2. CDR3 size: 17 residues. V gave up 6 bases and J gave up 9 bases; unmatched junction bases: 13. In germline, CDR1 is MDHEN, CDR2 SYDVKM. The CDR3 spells CASRGLAGDIALSEQFF. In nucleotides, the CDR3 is TGTGCCAGCAGGGGACTAGCGGGAGATATCGCATTGAGTGAGCAGTTCTTC.

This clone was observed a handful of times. The chain's CDR3 is CASSAGTSGGTDTQYF. The DNA of the CDR3 is TGCGCCAGCAGCGCCGGGACTAGCGGGGGCACAGATACGCAGTATTTT. This chain connects TRBV5-1 to TRBJ2-3, with TRBD2 matching 13 bases. The length of the CDR3 is 16 residues. Germline V gives CDR1 SGHRS, CDR2 YFSETQ. The J segment lost 1 base and the V segment lost 4 bases, leaving 3 bases of the junction unmatched. Supplemented by reference TRBV5-1 and TRBJ2-3, the full variable domain reads KAGVTQTPRYLIKTRGQQVTLSCSPISGHRSVSWYQQTPGQGLQFLFEYFSETQRNKGNFPGRFSGRQFSNSRSEMNVSTLELGDSALYLCASSAGTSGGTDTQYFGPGTRLTVL.

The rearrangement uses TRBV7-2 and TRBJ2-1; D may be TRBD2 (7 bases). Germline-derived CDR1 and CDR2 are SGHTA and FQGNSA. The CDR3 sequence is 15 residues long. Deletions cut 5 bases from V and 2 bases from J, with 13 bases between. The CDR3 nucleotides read TGTGCCAGCAGCGGAGTGGGGGGGCCCTACAATGAGCAGTTCTTC. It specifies CASSGVGGPYNEQFF. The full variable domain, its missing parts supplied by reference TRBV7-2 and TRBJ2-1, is GAGVSQSPSNKVTEKGKDVELRCDPISGHTALYWYRQSLGQGLEFLIYFQGNSAPDKSGLPSDRFSAERTGGSVSTLTIQRTQQEDSAVYLCASSGVGGPYNEQFFGPGTRLTVL.

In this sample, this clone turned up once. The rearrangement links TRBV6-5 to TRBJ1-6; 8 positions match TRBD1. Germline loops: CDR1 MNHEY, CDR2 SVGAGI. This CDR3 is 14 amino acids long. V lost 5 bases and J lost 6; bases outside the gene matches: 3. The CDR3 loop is CASSRTGINSPLHF. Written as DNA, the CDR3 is TGTGCCAGCAGTCGGACAGGGATTAATTCACCCCTCCACTTT.

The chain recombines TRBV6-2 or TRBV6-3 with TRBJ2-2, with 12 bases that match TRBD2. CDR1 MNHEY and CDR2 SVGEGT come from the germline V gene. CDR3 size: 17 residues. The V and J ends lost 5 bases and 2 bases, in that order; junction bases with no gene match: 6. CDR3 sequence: CASSNPSGRANTGELFF. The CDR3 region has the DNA TGTGCCAGCAGTAATCCTAGCGGGAGGGCCAACACCGGGGAGCTGTTTTTT.

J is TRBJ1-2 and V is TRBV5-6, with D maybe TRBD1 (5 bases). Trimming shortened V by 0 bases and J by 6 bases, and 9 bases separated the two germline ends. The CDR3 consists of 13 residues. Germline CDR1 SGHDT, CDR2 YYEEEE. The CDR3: CASSLVRVDGYTF. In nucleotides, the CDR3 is TGTGCCAGCAGCTTGGTCAGGGTAGATGGCTACACCTTC.

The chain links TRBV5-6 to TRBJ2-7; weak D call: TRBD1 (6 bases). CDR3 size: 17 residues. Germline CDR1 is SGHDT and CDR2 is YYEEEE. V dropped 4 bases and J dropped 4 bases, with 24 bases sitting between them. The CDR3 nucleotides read TGTGCCAGCAGCGACCACCGAGGGGACACCCCATCATACGAGCAGTACTTC. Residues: CASSDHRGDTPSYEQYF.

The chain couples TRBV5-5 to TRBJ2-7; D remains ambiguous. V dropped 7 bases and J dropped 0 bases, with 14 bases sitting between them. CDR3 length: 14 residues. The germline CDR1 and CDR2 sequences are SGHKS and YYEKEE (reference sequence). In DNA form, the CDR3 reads TGTGCCAGCCCTACTACCACGAGCTCCTACGAGCAGTACTTC. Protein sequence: CASPTTTSSYEQYF.

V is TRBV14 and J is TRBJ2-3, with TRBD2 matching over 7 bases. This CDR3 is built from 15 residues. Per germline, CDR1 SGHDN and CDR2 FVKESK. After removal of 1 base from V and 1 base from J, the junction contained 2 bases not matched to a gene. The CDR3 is CASSQVLAGTDTQYF. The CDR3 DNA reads TGTGCCAGCAGCCAAGTGCTAGCGGGCACAGATACGCAGTATTTT.

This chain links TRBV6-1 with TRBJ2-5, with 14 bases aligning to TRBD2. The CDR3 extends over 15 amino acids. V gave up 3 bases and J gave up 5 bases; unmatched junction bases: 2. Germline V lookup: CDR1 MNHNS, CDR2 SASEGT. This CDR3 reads CASSDRTSGGETQYF. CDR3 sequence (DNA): TGTGCCAGCAGTGACAGGACTAGCGGGGGGGAGACCCAGTACTTC.

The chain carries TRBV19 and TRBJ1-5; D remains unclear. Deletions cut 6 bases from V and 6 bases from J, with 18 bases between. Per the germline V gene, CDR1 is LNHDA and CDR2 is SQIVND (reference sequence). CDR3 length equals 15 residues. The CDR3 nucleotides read TGTGCCAGTAGACCGGGAAGAAAGGACGGTCAGCCCCAGCATTTT. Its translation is CASRPGRKDGQPQHF.

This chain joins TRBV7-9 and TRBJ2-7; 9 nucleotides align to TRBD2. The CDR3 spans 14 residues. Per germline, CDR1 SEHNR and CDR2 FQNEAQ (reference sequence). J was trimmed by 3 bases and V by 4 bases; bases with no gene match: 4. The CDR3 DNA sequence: TGTGCCAGCAGCTCGCAACTAGCGGGCTACGAGCAGTACTTC. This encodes CASSSQLAGYEQYF.

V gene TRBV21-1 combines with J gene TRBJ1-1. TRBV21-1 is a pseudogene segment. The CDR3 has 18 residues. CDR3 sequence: CASSKLFCGKGANTEAFF. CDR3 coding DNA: TGTGCCAGCAGCAAATTGTTTTGCGGTAAGGGAGCGAACACTGAAGCTTTCTTT.

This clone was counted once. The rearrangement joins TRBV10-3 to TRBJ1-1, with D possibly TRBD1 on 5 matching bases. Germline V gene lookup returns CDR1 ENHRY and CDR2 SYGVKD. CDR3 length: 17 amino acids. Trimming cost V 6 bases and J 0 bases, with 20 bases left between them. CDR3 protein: CAISEEPATDMNTEAFF. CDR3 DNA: TGTGCCATCAGCGAGGAGCCCGCGACAGATATGAACACTGAAGCTTTCTTT.

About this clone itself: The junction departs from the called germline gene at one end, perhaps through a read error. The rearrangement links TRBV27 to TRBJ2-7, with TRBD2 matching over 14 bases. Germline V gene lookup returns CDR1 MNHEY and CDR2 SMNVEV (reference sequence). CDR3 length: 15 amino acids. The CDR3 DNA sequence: TGCGCAGCGGGACTAGCGGGAGCGGGGGTGCACGAGCAGTACTTC. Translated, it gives CAAGLAGAGVHEQYF.

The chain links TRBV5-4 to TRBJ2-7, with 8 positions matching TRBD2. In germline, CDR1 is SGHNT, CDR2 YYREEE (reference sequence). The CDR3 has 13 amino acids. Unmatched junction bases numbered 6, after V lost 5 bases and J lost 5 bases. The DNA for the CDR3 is TGTGCCAGCAGGAACCCGGGACTAGACGAGCAGTACTTC. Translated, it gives CASRNPGLDEQYF. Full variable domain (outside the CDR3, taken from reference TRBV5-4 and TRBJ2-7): ETGVTQSPTHLIKTRGQQVTLRCSSQSGHNTVSWYQQALGQGPQFIFQYYREEENGRGNFPPRFSGLQFPNYSSELNVNALELDDSALYLCASRNPGLDEQYFGPGTRLTVT.

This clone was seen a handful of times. The CDR3: CATSRGNNNEQFF. The CDR3 DNA reads TGTGCCACCAGTCGAGGGAATAACAATGAGCAGTTCTTC. The chain joins TRBV24-1 to TRBJ2-1, with a weak D call TRBD2 (5 bases). Germline lookup yields CDR1 KGHDR and CDR2 SFDVKD. The CDR3 sequence is 13 residues long. Trimming took 6 bases from V and 5 from J, leaving 10 bases between them.